These T cell receptor beta chains were read from a single sample in a study of cytomegalovirus exposure and HLA in healthy donors. This table comes from immunoSEQ multiplex PCR, and its TCRdb copy is limited to in-frame clones, with some not included. The table includes approximately 210,000 clones, about 84% detected once. The sample taken for sequencing was PBMCs. Every receptor here comes from a woman between 18 and 29 years old in good health and CMV-seronegative. The CDR3 runs from the conserved cysteine through the conserved F or W. The D gene is left open where the match is weak. Some rows have no size entry. The others give once, few or many, or a class for an expanded clone.

v_call	clone_size	j_call	d_call	cdr3_nt	cdr3_aa
TRBV6-1	.	TRBJ2-5	.	TGTGCCAGCAGTGAAGCGGGCGAGACCCAGTACTTC	CASSEAGETQYF
TRBV11-3	.	TRBJ1-2	.	TGTGCCAGCAGCGCGGACGGGGAACTTAACTATGGCTACACCTTC	CASSADGELNYGYTF
TRBV27	.	TRBJ2-2	.	TGTGCCAGCGTCGGACAGCTGAGCACCGGGGAGCTGTTTTTT	CASVGQLSTGELFF
TRBV12-5	.	TRBJ2-1	.	TGTGCTAGTGGGCGGGGTCAGGTCTCCTACAATGAGCAGTTCTTC	CASGRGQVSYNEQFF
TRBV7-9	.	TRBJ1-2	.	TGTGCCAGCAGCCCGGGACTGAGCTGGGGCTACACCTTC	CASSPGLSWGYTF
TRBV6-4	once	TRBJ2-1	TRBD1	TGTGCCAGCAGTGACAAACAGGGGACCTACAATGAGCAGTTCTTC	CASSDKQGTYNEQFF
TRBV2	once	TRBJ2-3	.	TGTGCCAGCAATCGACATGGGGGGGCGGGTCAGGATACGCAGTATTTT	CASNRHGGAGQDTQYF
TRBV29-1	.	TRBJ1-2	TRBD1	TGCAGCGCGGGACAGGGGGCTAACTATGGCTACACCTTC	CSAGQGANYGYTF
TRBV5-5	.	TRBJ1-3	TRBD1	TGTGCCAGCAGCTACCCTACAGGGGCCTCTGGAAACACCATATATTTT	CASSYPTGASGNTIYF
TRBV5-1	.	TRBJ2-5	TRBD2	TGCGCCAGCAGCTTGGCCGGGAGGGCCGGCCAAGAGACCCAGTACTTC	CASSLAGRAGQETQYF
TRBV6-5	.	TRBJ2-5	TRBD2	TGTGCCAGCAGTTACCGTAGCGGGAGCGGGTCCAAGCACTTC	CASSYRSGSGSKHF
TRBV9	.	TRBJ2-1	.	TGTGCCAGCAGCGTAGGAGCCGGAGCCTACAATGAGCAGTTCTTC	CASSVGAGAYNEQFF
TRBV18	.	TRBJ2-3	.	TGTGCCAGCTCACCCAGGTACGGCCAGGAAGATACGCAGTATTTT	CASSPRYGQEDTQYF
TRBV7-8	.	TRBJ2-2	.	TGTGCCAGCAGCAGGGGGATTACCGGGGAGCTGTTTTTT	CASSRGITGELFF
TRBV19	.	TRBJ1-1	.	TGTGCCAGTAGTATAACCAGACAGAGATTGAACACTGAAGCTTTCTTT	CASSITRQRLNTEAFF
TRBV6-4	.	TRBJ2-2	TRBD1	TGTGCCAGCAGCAGGACAGGTGGGGGTACCGGGGAGCTGTTTTTT	CASSRTGGGTGELFF
TRBV18	.	TRBJ1-5	.	TGTGCCAGCTCACCTAGCGTAAGACAGCCCCAGCATTTT	CASSPSVRQPQHF
TRBV4-2	.	TRBJ2-2	.	TGTGCCAGCAGCCAAGTCACAACCGGGGAGCTGTTTTTT	CASSQVTTGELFF
TRBV13	.	TRBJ2-3	.	TGTGCCAGCAGCTTAGCCGGCCGTGGGGAGGATACGCAGTATTTT	CASSLAGRGEDTQYF
TRBV6-1	.	TRBJ1-4	TRBD1	TGTGCCAGCAGTTCCCTACAGGGGATGGGGGAAAAACTGTTTTTT	CASSSLQGMGEKLFF
TRBV5-4	.	TRBJ2-2	TRBD2	TGTGCCAGCAGCTTGGGGCTAGCGGGAGGATGGGAGCTGTTTTTT	CASSLGLAGGWELFF
TRBV10-3	.	TRBJ2-7	.	TGTGCCATCACCAAAAACCGGGACACGGACGACGAGCAGTACTTC	CAITKNRDTDDEQYF
TRBV7-8	.	TRBJ1-3	TRBD1	TGTGCCAGCAGTTTAGGGGAATACAGGGGACTCTCTGGAAACACCATATATTTT	CASSLGEYRGLSGNTIYF
TRBV11-1	.	TRBJ2-3	TRBD1	TGTGCCAGCTCCTCGGGCCCTGCCGGACAGGGGACGCAGTATTTT	CASSSGPAGQGTQYF
TRBV7-2	.	TRBJ2-7	.	TGTGCCAGCAGCCCAGTGTCCCCCTACGAGCAGTACTTC	CASSPVSPYEQYF
TRBV20-1	.	TRBJ2-4	TRBD2	TGCAGTGCCTGGCGGGAGAGTCAAGTCTTC	CSAWRESQVF
TRBV5-1	.	TRBJ2-3	.	TGCGCCAGCAGCCTCGGACTGTCAACCGCGACAGATACGCAGTATTTT	CASSLGLSTATDTQYF
TRBV7-9	.	TRBJ1-1	.	TGTGCCAGCAGCCGGTTAGGACAGTTCATGAACACTGAAGCTTTCTTT	CASSRLGQFMNTEAFF